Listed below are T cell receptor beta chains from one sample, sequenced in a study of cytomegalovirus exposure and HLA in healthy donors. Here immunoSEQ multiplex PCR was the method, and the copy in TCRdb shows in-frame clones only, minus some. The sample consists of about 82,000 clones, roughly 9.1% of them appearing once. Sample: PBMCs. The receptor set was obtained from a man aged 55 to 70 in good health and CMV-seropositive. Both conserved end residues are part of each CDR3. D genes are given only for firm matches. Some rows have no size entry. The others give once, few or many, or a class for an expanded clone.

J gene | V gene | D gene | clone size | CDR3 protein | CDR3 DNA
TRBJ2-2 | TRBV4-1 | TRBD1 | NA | CASSPIPGQGNVKTGELFF | TGCGCCAGCAGCCCAATTCCGGGACAGGGGAATGTAAAAACCGGGGAGCTGTTTTTT
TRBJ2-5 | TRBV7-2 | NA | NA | CASSSLRGAQETQYF | TGTGCCAGCAGCTCACTCAGGGGGGCCCAAGAGACCCAGTACTTC
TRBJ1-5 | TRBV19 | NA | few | CASSIRGDQPQHF | TGTGCCAGTAGTATAAGGGGTGATCAGCCCCAGCATTTT
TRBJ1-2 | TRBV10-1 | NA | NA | CASSEGSTNYGYTF | TGCGCCAGCAGTGAGGGGAGTACTAACTATGGCTACACCTTC
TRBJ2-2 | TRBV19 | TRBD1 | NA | CASTPSGTGTGELFF | TGTGCCAGTACCCCCTCCGGGACAGGGACCGGGGAGCTGTTTTTT
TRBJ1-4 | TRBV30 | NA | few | CAYRDSYTEKLFF | TGTGCCTACAGGGATTCTTATACCGAAAAACTGTTTTTT
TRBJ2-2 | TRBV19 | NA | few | CASSIRENTGELFF | TGTGCCAGTAGTATACGGGAGAACACCGGGGAGCTGTTTTTT
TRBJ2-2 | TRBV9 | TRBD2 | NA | CASSVAPLGGSGGELFF | TGTGCCAGCAGCGTAGCTCCACTAGGCGGGAGCGGCGGGGAGCTGTTTTTT
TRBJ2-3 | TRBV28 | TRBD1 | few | CASSLTGVGVTDTQYF | TGTGCCAGCAGTCTGACAGGGGTGGGCGTCACAGATACGCAGTATTTT
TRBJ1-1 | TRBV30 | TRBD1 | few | CAWSRQGNTEAFF | TGTGCCTGGAGTCGACAGGGGAACACTGAAGCTTTCTTT
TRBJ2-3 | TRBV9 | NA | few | CASSRDGTSETDTQYF | TGTGCCAGCAGCAGAGACGGGACATCCGAGACAGATACGCAGTATTTT
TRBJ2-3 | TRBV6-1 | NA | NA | CASLVRGDTQYF | TGTGCCAGCTTAGTAAGGGGGGATACGCAGTATTTT
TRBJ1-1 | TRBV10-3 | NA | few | CATTPRGNTEAFF | TGTGCCACCACTCCCAGGGGGAACACTGAAGCTTTCTTT
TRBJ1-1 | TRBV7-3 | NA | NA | CASSLGGMNTEAFF | TGTGCCAGCAGCTTAGGAGGGATGAACACTGAAGCTTTCTTT
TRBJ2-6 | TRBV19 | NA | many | CASKRQAGANVLTF | TGTGCCAGCAAACGACAGGCTGGGGCCAACGTCCTGACTTTC
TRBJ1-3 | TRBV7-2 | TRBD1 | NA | CASSPDRAGNTIYF | TGTGCCAGCAGCCCAGACAGGGCCGGAAACACCATATATTTT
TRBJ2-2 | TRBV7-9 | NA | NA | CASSLSGRVTELFF | TGTGCCAGCAGCTTATCAGGCAGGGTTACTGAGCTGTTTTTT
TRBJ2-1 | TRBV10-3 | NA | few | CAISEGGADSLSYNEQFF | TGTGCCATCAGTGAGGGAGGAGCAGATTCTCTCTCCTACAATGAGCAGTTCTTC
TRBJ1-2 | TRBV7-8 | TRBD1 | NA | CASSLQGGREYTF | TGTGCCAGCAGCCTGCAGGGGGGTCGGGAGTACACCTTC
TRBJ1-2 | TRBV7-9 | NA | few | CASSGLGQGDIDYTF | TGTGCCAGCAGCGGACTAGGGCAGGGAGATATCGACTACACCTTC
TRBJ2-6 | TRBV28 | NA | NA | CASGRGPGANVLTF | TGTGCCAGCGGGCGGGGGCCTGGGGCCAACGTCCTGACTTTC
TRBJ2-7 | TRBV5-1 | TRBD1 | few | CASRNDRGTTRDFYEQYF | TGCGCCAGCAGGAACGACAGGGGGACAACACGGGACTTCTACGAGCAGTACTTC
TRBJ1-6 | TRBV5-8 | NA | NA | CASGIGGRSYNSPPHF | TGTGCCAGCGGCATCGGAGGGAGGTCCTATAATTCACCCCCCCACTTT
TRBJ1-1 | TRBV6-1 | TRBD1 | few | CASSADQGAEAFF | TGTGCCAGCAGTGCGGATCAGGGGGCTGAAGCTTTCTTT
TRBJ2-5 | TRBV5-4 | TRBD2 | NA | CASSSWTRGAETQYF | TGTGCCAGCAGCTCATGGACTAGAGGGGCAGAGACCCAGTACTTC
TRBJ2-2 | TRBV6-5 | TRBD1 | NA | CASSSEGRGRIGELFF | TGTGCCAGCAGTTCCGAGGGAAGGGGGCGCATCGGGGAGCTGTTTTTT
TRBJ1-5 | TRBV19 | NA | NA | CASSIGRGSGQPQHF | TGTGCCAGTAGTATAGGGAGGGGTAGCGGTCAGCCCCAGCATTTT
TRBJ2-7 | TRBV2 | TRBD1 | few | CASSETGTGLGEQYF | TGTGCCAGCAGCGAAACCGGGACAGGGCTGGGCGAGCAGTACTTC
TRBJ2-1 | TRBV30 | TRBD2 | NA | CAWSVPAGGPSSYNEQFF | TGTGCCTGGAGTGTACCAGCGGGGGGGCCGAGTTCGTACAATGAGCAGTTCTTC
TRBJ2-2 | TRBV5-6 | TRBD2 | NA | CASSFSGGWDTGELFF | TGTGCCAGCAGCTTTTCCGGGGGGTGGGACACCGGGGAGCTGTTTTTT
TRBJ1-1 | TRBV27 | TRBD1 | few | CDSSPLGAGGKTEAFF | TGTGACAGCAGTCCCCTCGGTGCAGGGGGGAAAACTGAAGCTTTCTTC
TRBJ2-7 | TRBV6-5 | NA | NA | CASSYNPGFRYEQYF | TGTGCCAGCAGTTACAATCCAGGGTTCAGGTACGAGCAGTACTTC